The present T cell receptor beta chain was sequenced within a study of Ad26.COV2.S vaccination and SARS-CoV-2 variants. Study-level background: Into the muscle, Ad26.COV2.S was dosed once or twice, 56 days apart.

Here immunoSEQ multiplex PCR was the method, and the copy in TCRdb shows in-frame clones only, minus some. The sample consists of around 300,000 clones, around 90% of them appearing once. Whole-study results and caveats: Post-vaccination spike-specific CD8+ and CD4+ T cell responses reportedly had substantial breadth.

In regard to this clone: Its antigen remains unidentified.

Trimming stripped 6 bases from V and 4 bases from J, with 12 bases between. The CDR3 has 13 amino acids. Germline CDR1 reads KGHSH; CDR2 reads LQKENI. Treatment defined: some 20 received Ad26.COV2.S at low or high dose, single or two shots; roughly 5 received placebo; per-sample allocation not given. Day 63 after the first injection of vaccine or placebo was the sampling time. Based in Boston, the donor was an adult of 18-55 years. The sequencing used peripheral blood, collected in a trial of Ad26.COV2.S vaccine versus placebo. This sequence was found in a person aged 18 to 65 who received the Ad26.COV2.S COVID-19 vaccine or a placebo. This sequence joins TRBV18 and TRBJ1-1, with D unclear. CDR3 loop: CASSPTKATEAFF. The CDR3 coding sequence is TGTGCCAGCTCTCCGACAAAAGCCACTGAAGCTTTCTTT.